This T cell receptor beta chain appears in the sequencing data of a study of cytomegalovirus exposure and HLA in healthy donors. This clone came up once. The germline V gene has CDR1 MGHRA and CDR2 YSYEKL. CDR3 length: 16 residues. The V gene end was trimmed by 1 base and the J gene end by 4 bases; junction bases not matched to a gene: 2. With 60 Vbeta and 13 Jbeta primers, the PCR was carried out. TCRdb keeps only in-frame clones here, not all; method: immunoSEQ multiplex PCR. Here the sample spans more than 80,000 clones, around 74% being singletons. The TCR comes from a female donor in good health and CMV-seropositive. The V call is TRBV4-1, the J call TRBJ2-5; 14 nucleotides line up with TRBD2. Sequenced sample: PBMCs. The CDR3 DNA reads as TGCGCCAGCAGCCAAGCGGGGACTAGCGGGAGAGAGACCCAGTACTTC. Translating gives CASSQAGTSGRETQYF.